The 31 T cell receptor beta chains presented below share a single source sample, sequenced in a study of T cells in Graves' hyperthyroidism and ophthalmopathy. Using RNA transcripts as the source, TCR beta CDR3 regions were amplified. The HTBI primer set was used in a first-round RT-PCR of the TCR CDR3. TCRdb fed the multiplex PCR reads into MiXCR, producing one record per CDR3 protein. The sample lists 300,000 to 450,000 distinct CDR3 sequences; 25% were seen once. The specimen sequenced was blood. These receptors were taken from a man in his fifties with Graves' hyperthyroidism.

This clonotype was recorded at least ten times. The rearrangement joins TRBV7-2 to TRBJ1-2; no clear D gene. This CDR3 has 12 amino acids. The germline V gene has CDR1 SGHTA and CDR2 FQGNSA. Trimming pared 5 bases from V and 6 bases from J, leaving 10 bases between. In DNA form, the CDR3 reads TGTGCCAGCAGCATTAACACGGATGGCTACACCTTC. It specifies CASSINTDGYTF.

The chain has TRBV20-1 and TRBJ2-1; D remains ambiguous. Germline loops: CDR1 DFQATT, CDR2 SNEGSKA (reference sequence). V lost 0 bases and J 5 bases, leaving 8 bases between the germline ends. The CDR3 spans 13 residues. CDR3 in DNA: TGCAGTGCTAGAGAACCTTACAACAATGAGCAGTTCTTC. This sequence encodes CSAREPYNNEQFF.

The chain employs TRBV10-3 and TRBJ2-7, with TRBD1 matching over 9 bases. With V trimmed by 6 bases and J by 4 bases, 1 base remained unmatched. The CDR3 is 12 amino acids. Germline V CDR1 and CDR2: ENHRY, SYGVKD. The CDR3 DNA is TGTGCCATCAGCGGACAGGGGTACGAGCAGTACTTC. It codes for CAISGQGYEQYF.

This clonotype has a handful of counts. The chain has TRBV20-1 and TRBJ1-1; 8 bases map to TRBD1. This CDR3 has 14 residues. Germline CDR1 DFQATT, CDR2 SNEGSKA (reference sequence). Trimming removed 4 bases from V and 3 bases from J; junction bases left unmatched: 7. CDR3 sequence (DNA): TGCAGTGCTATTTCGGACAGGGCCGACACTGAAGCTTTCTTT. Its protein is CSAISDRADTEAFF.

This clonotype was seen repeatedly, ten times or more. This chain uses TRBV27 with TRBJ2-7; 11 bases align to TRBD2. Unmatched junction bases numbered 4, after V lost 3 bases and J lost 3 bases. Germline CDR1 is MNHEY and CDR2 is SMNVEV (reference sequence). The CDR3 loop spans 15 amino acids. The DNA for the CDR3 is TGTGCCAGCAGTTTGACTAGCGGGGCTTTCTACGAGCAGTACTTC. This translates into CASSLTSGAFYEQYF.

This clonotype was seen at least ten times. The rearrangement uses TRBV3-1 and TRBJ1-2; the D gene is possibly TRBD1 (6 bases). The CDR3 is 13 amino acids. CDR1 LGHDT and CDR2 YNNKEL come from the germline V gene (reference sequence). V was trimmed by 0 bases and J by 7 bases, leaving 9 bases between them. DNA for the CDR3: TGTGCCAGCAGCCAAGACGTCAGGGGTGGCTACACCTTC. It codes for CASSQDVRGGYTF. The entire variable domain, with the rest obtained from reference TRBV3-1 and TRBJ1-2, is as follows: DTAVSQTPKYLVTQMGNDKSIKCEQNLGHDTMYWYKQDSKKFLKIMFSYNNKELIINETVPNRFSPKSPDKAHLNLHINSLELGDSAVYFCASSQDVRGGYTFGSGTRLTVV.

This clonotype has more than one count but fewer than ten. The chain recombines TRBV19 with TRBJ2-2; D is uncertain. The CDR3 runs 15 residues. Trimming left V 0 bases short and J 4 bases short, with 9 bases between. CDR1 is LNHDA, CDR2 SQIVND, per germline (reference sequence). CDR3 protein: CASSIDRPRTGELFF. Here the CDR3 DNA reads TGTGCCAGTAGTATAGATCGACCGCGCACCGGGGAGCTGTTTTTT.

This chain uses TRBV5-1 with TRBJ2-2, with no clear D. The CDR3 length is 15 residues. Germline values: CDR1 SGHRS, CDR2 YFSETQ. Between the trimmed V and J ends, which lost 3 bases and 0 bases, there was a span of 9 bases. CDR3 DNA: TGCGCCAGCAGCTCCCCCAACGCGAACACCGGGGAGCTGTTTTTT. Its translation is CASSSPNANTGELFF. The whole variable domain, filled in from reference TRBV5-1 and TRBJ2-2, reads KAGVTQTPRYLIKTRGQQVTLSCSPISGHRSVSWYQQTPGQGLQFLFEYFSETQRNKGNFPGRFSGRQFSNSRSEMNVSTLELGDSALYLCASSSPNANTGELFFGEGSRLTVL.

This clonotype appeared many times. The gene calls are TRBV5-6 and TRBJ2-3, with D hard to call. With 5 bases removed from V and 0 bases from J, the gap between germline ends came to 10 bases. Germline V gene sequence: CDR1 SGHDT, CDR2 YYEEEE. This CDR3 contains 14 residues. The CDR3 region has the DNA TGTGCCAGCAGATTTACCGGGAGCACAGATACGCAGTATTTT. The encoded protein is CASRFTGSTDTQYF.

This chain uses TRBV5-4 with TRBJ2-5; 7 bases line up with TRBD1. The V gene end was trimmed by 4 bases and the J gene end by 5 bases; junction bases not matched to a gene: 8. CDR1 SGHNT and CDR2 YYREEE come from the germline V gene (reference sequence). This CDR3 comprises 14 residues. The CDR3 nucleotides are TGTGCCAGCAGCACCGGGACAGACACGGAGACCCAGTACTTC. This encodes CASSTGTDTETQYF.

This clonotype occurred many times. The V and J genes are TRBV18 and TRBJ2-1; 11 positions match TRBD1. The CDR3 covers 15 residues. With V trimmed by 5 bases and J by 8 bases, 8 bases remained unmatched. The germline V gene has CDR1 KGHSH and CDR2 LQKENI. CDR3 in DNA: TGTGCCAGCTCATCCCGGACAGGGGGCAGGGATGAGCAGTTCTTC. Protein product: CASSSRTGGRDEQFF.

This clonotype was detected only a few times. The chain employs TRBV27 and TRBJ1-2; tentative D call: TRBD1 (6 bases). This CDR3 has 16 amino acids. Trimming took 0 bases from V and 4 from J, leaving 15 bases between them. Germline-derived CDR1 and CDR2 are MNHEY and SMNVEV (reference sequence). In nucleotides, the CDR3 is TGTGCCAGCAGTTTATCGTGGGGGGCGCGAAGCTATGGCTACACCTTC. Its protein product is CASSLSWGARSYGYTF.

This clonotype was observed a few times. The gene calls are TRBV7-9 and TRBJ2-7; D is ambiguous. CDR3 size: 14 residues. Germline lookup yields CDR1 SEHNR and CDR2 FQNEAQ (reference sequence). Deletions cut 1 base from V and 3 bases from J, with 10 bases between. The CDR3 sequence is CASSLVAAFYEQYF. In nucleotides, the CDR3 is TGTGCCAGCAGCTTAGTAGCAGCTTTCTACGAGCAGTACTTC.

A few counts support this clonotype. The chain has TRBV10-1 and TRBJ2-5, with 10 bases aligning to TRBD1. Losses at the gene ends were 6 bases for V and 5 bases for J; bases not matched to a gene: 9. The CDR3 contains 15 residues. Per germline, CDR1 WNHNN and CDR2 SYGVQD (reference sequence). In DNA form, the CDR3 reads TGCGCCAGCAGGAAATCGGGACAGGGGTGGGAGACCCAGTACTTC. Translated: CASRKSGQGWETQYF.

This clonotype was counted between two and nine times. The chain combines TRBV12-3 or TRBV12-4 with TRBJ2-1, with TRBD2 matching over 9 bases. Germline trimming cut 6 bases from V and 6 bases from J; bases unmatched to any gene: 6. This CDR3 region has 14 residues. The CDR3 protein is CASRNGLASNEQFF. In nucleotides, the CDR3 is TGTGCCAGCAGGAACGGACTAGCGAGCAATGAGCAGTTCTTC.

The CDR3 spells CASSIDGTGTQPQHF. The CDR3, as DNA: TGTGCCAGTAGTATAGATGGGACAGGGACACAGCCCCAGCATTTT. The rearrangement uses TRBV19 and TRBJ1-5; 9 bases agree with TRBD1. The CDR3 is 15 amino acids. The V segment lost 0 bases and the J segment 7 bases; nucleotides outside the gene matches: 4. The germline V gene has CDR1 LNHDA and CDR2 SQIVND (reference sequence). The variable domain in full, completed from reference TRBV19 and TRBJ1-5, reads DGGITQSPKYLFRKEGQNVTLSCEQNLNHDAMYWYRQDPGQGLRLIYYSQIVNDFQKGDIAEGYSVSREKKESFPLTVTSAQKNPTAFYLCASSIDGTGTQPQHFGDGTRLSIL.

This clonotype was seen more than once but under ten times. Here the CDR3 reads CASSPRSPGGTEAFF. Written as DNA, the CDR3 is TGTGCCAGCTCACCGAGGTCCCCCGGAGGCACTGAAGCTTTCTTT. The V and J genes are TRBV18 and TRBJ1-1, with no clear D. The CDR3 length is 15 residues. V was pared by 3 bases and J by 4 bases, with 15 bases between. Germline-derived CDR1 and CDR2 are KGHSH and LQKENI.

Only a few counts were recorded for this clonotype. CDR3 DNA: TGTGCCAGCAGATCTAACAGGGGCTCTACTAATGAAAAACTGTTTTTT. Encoded protein: CASRSNRGSTNEKLFF. The chain employs TRBV28 and TRBJ1-4; 7 bases match TRBD1. J gave up 2 bases and V 6 bases, and 9 bases lay outside the gene matches. The CDR3 covers 16 residues. Per the germline V gene, CDR1 is MDHEN and CDR2 is SYDVKM.

As concerns this clonotype: Since a much larger clone is just one base distant, this may be a read error. The genes are TRBV6-2 or TRBV6-3 and TRBJ2-3, with D possibly TRBD1 on 6 matching bases. The germline gives CDR1 MNHEY, CDR2 SVGEGT. The CDR3 covers 13 residues. In nucleotides, the CDR3 is TGTGCCAGCTTCAGGGTGCGGACAGATACGCAGTGTTTT. This codes for CASFRVRTDTQCF.

The V call is TRBV6-1, the J call TRBJ2-2; 9 bases fit TRBD1. Trimming at V came to 7 bases and at J to 5 bases, leaving 11 bases not matched to a gene. This CDR3 region has 16 residues. The germline CDR1 and CDR2 sequences are MNHNS and SASEGT. The CDR3 here is CASTNWGQGETGELFF. The DNA for the CDR3 is TGTGCCAGCACAAACTGGGGACAGGGTGAAACCGGGGAGCTGTTTTTT.

This clonotype was found a few times. V and J are TRBV30 and TRBJ2-7; D uncertain. The germline V gene has CDR1 GTSNPN and CDR2 SVGIG (reference sequence). Trimming pared 4 bases from V and 5 bases from J, leaving 21 bases between. The CDR3 covers 15 residues. For the CDR3, the DNA is TGTGCCTGGATTCCTTTGGGTACTTTTGGGAACGAGCAGTACTTC. It specifies CAWIPLGTFGNEQYF.

V usage is TRBV19 and J usage is TRBJ1-1; TRBD1 matches at 8 bases. Trimming took 0 bases from V and 4 from J; bases not matched to a gene: 1. The germline CDR1 and CDR2 sequences are LNHDA and SQIVND (reference sequence). This CDR3 contains 14 residues. The CDR3 here is CASSIDQGATEAFF. The DNA for the CDR3 is TGTGCCAGTAGTATAGACCAGGGGGCCACTGAAGCTTTCTTT.

This clonotype turned up a few times. This chain connects TRBV25-1 to TRBJ2-2; the D gene is possibly TRBD2 (6 bases). Trimming took 1 base from V and 1 from J, leaving 13 bases between them. Germline CDR1 MGHDK, CDR2 SYGVNS. CDR3 length equals 17 residues. CDR3 nucleotides: TGTGCCAGCAGTGAATCGGAGGGCAGTTTGAACACCGGGGAGCTGTTTTTT. The encoded protein is CASSESEGSLNTGELFF.

The sample holds a few counts of this clonotype. J is TRBJ2-1 and V is TRBV11-2; 9 bases agree with TRBD1. The CDR3 runs 15 residues. The V gene end was trimmed by 1 base and the J gene end by 8 bases; junction bases not matched to a gene: 6. Looked up from germline, CDR1 is SGHAT and CDR2 is FQNNGV. The CDR3 nucleotides read TGTGCCAGCAGCTTAGGGGGACAGGGTATGGATGAGCAGTTCTTC. Protein: CASSLGGQGMDEQFF. The complete variable domain, with remaining parts taken from reference TRBV11-2 and TRBJ2-1, reads EAGVAQSPRYKIIEKRQSVAFWCNPISGHATLYWYQQILGQGPKLLIQFQNNGVVDDSQLPKDRFSAERLKGVDSTLKIQPAKLEDSAVYLCASSLGGQGMDEQFFGPGTRLTVL.

CDR3 sequence reads: CASRELVGQETQYF. The CDR3 nucleotides are TGTGCCAGCAGGGAACTCGTGGGTCAAGAGACCCAGTACTTC. The rearrangement joins TRBV6-1 to TRBJ2-5; D is ambiguous. The CDR3 runs to 14 residues. Per germline, CDR1 MNHNS and CDR2 SASEGT. Between the trimmed V and J ends, which lost 6 bases and 2 bases, there was a span of 13 bases.

The chain joins TRBV20-1 to TRBJ2-5; a weak D match, TRBD1 (6 bases). Trimming left V 2 bases short and J 5 bases short, with 12 bases between. There are 13 residues in the CDR3. Germline V gene lookup returns CDR1 DFQATT and CDR2 SNEGSKA (reference sequence). DNA for the CDR3: TGCAGTGCTAGATCAGGGGCAATGGAGACCCAGTACTTC. Amino acid sequence: CSARSGAMETQYF.

This clonotype was counted between two and nine times. The V call is TRBV20-1, the J call TRBJ2-1, with 8 bases fitting TRBD2. V was pared by 3 bases and J by 6 bases, with 10 bases of the junction left unmatched. CDR1 is DFQATT, CDR2 SNEGSKA, per germline (reference sequence). The CDR3 has 15 residues. In nucleotides, the CDR3 is TGCAGTGCTAGTGGAATCCGGGAGGGCCTCAATGAGCAGTTCTTC. It specifies CSASGIREGLNEQFF.

This sequence joins TRBV5-6 and TRBJ2-5, with D tentatively TRBD2 (5 bases). The ends were cut back, 4 bases at V and 5 bases at J, with 15 bases in the middle. This CDR3 comprises 14 residues. Germline assignment: CDR1 SGHDT and CDR2 YYEEEE. Written as DNA, the CDR3 is TGTGCCAGCAGCGGCGGGTACTTACTGGAGACCCAGTACTTC. It yields the protein CASSGGYLLETQYF.

This clonotype was recorded many times. V is TRBV2 and J is TRBJ2-1, with 13 bases aligning to TRBD2. The CDR3 runs 20 residues. Per germline, CDR1 SNHLY and CDR2 FYNNEI. The junction had 14 bases not matched to a gene; V was cut back by 6 bases and J by 0 bases. CDR3 in DNA: TGTGCCAGCAGGGGCACCGGGACTAGCGGGAAAAGGAGCTCCTACAATGAGCAGTTCTTC. Encoded protein: CASRGTGTSGKRSSYNEQFF.

For this clonotype: The junction differs from germline at one of its ends, possibly a read error. The genes are TRBV11-2 and TRBJ2-5; D may be TRBD2 (5 bases). The CDR3 consists of 13 residues. CDR1 and CDR2 from the germline V gene are SGHAT and FQNNGV. This CDR3 is CASSSGLGETRYF. The DNA for the CDR3 is TGTGCCAGCAGCTCGGGGTTAGGAGAGACCCGGTACTTC.

The chain is built from TRBV19 and TRBJ1-5; D gene uncertain. This CDR3 spans 14 amino acids. The germline V and J ends were trimmed by 3 bases and 3 bases, with 9 bases remaining between them. Germline CDR1 reads LNHDA; CDR2 reads SQIVND (reference sequence). The CDR3 DNA sequence: TGTGCCAGTAGTATTGAGAATTACAATCAGCCCCAGCATTTT. This sequence encodes CASSIENYNQPQHF. The variable domain in full, completed from reference TRBV19 and TRBJ1-5, reads DGGITQSPKYLFRKEGQNVTLSCEQNLNHDAMYWYRQDPGQGLRLIYYSQIVNDFQKGDIAEGYSVSREKKESFPLTVTSAQKNPTAFYLCASSIENYNQPQHFGDGTRLSIL.